These T cell receptor beta chains were read from a single sample in a study of blood T cells in healthy people across ages. TCRdb reprocessed the 5' RACE reads with MiXCR, giving one entry per CDR3 protein. This sample has 1 million or so distinct CDR3 sequences, with around 27% found just once. The data also belong to a second study, concerning T cells of mothers and their children.

Sample: blood. Receptor source: a girl aged 2 to 10 in good health. Both conserved end residues are trimmed from each CDR3.

>TRBJ2-1|TRBV7-8|12
ASSLGLAGVEQF
>TRBJ2-1|TRBV20-1|11
SARGGSINEQF
>TRBJ2-3|TRBV7-9|11
ASSTSGADTQY
>TRBJ2-3|TRBV9|10
ASMDLSDTQY
>NA|TRBV6-1|11
ASRGQSSYEQY
>TRBJ2-3|TRBV4-3|13
ASSQEGVVTDTQY
>TRBJ1-2|TRBV29-1|10
SVLDSRDGYT
>TRBJ1-5|TRBV6-5|13
ASSLTGDGNQPQH
>TRBJ2-3|TRBV16|13
ASSQFVQGIDTQY
>TRBJ2-1|TRBV29-1|12
SVVPSGGLDEQF
>TRBJ2-1|TRBV28|12
ASSFGGQYNEQF
>TRBJ2-1|TRBV20-1|12
SASASGGNNEQF
>TRBJ2-7|TRBV21-1|12
ASWGQGIFYEQY